What follows are 23 T cell receptor beta chains derived from one specimen sequenced in a study of blood T cell repertoires in COVID-19. Libraries were prepared by immunoSEQ multiplex PCR; TCRdb keeps only in-frame clonotypes and omits some of them. The repertoire consists of around 300,000 clones, with roughly nine tenths occurring once and the leading ten covering 2% to 2.5%. The sample was peripheral blood. Every receptor here comes from a man aged 50-59 years with acute or convalescent COVID-19.

This chain uses TRBV12-3 or TRBV12-4 with TRBJ2-3; D perhaps matches TRBD1 (5 bases). The CDR3 has 13 amino acids. Trimming stripped 6 bases from V and 9 bases from J, with 16 bases between. CDR3 DNA: TGTGCCAGCAGCCATCAAGGGGAAGGCACGCAGTATTTT. It codes for CASSHQGEGTQYF.

The V call is TRBV27, the J call TRBJ2-1; a possible D gene is TRBD1 (5 bases). The CDR3 covers 12 residues. Germline values: CDR1 MNHEY, CDR2 SMNVEV (reference sequence). V was cut by 3 bases and J by 8 bases, with 8 bases left in between. CDR3 protein: CASSFKGHEQFF. The DNA of the CDR3 is TGTGCCAGCAGTTTTAAGGGGCATGAGCAGTTCTTC.

The rearrangement joins TRBV2 to TRBJ1-5, with 8 positions matching TRBD1. There are 13 residues in the CDR3. Germline loops: CDR1 SNHLY, CDR2 FYNNEI. V was clipped by 11 bases and J by 3 bases; unmatched bases: 6. The CDR3 DNA is TGTGCCTGCGGACAGGGCGACAATCAGCCCCAGCATTTT. This sequence encodes CACGQGDNQPQHF.

In regard to this clone: This specimen includes other DNA sequences encoding the same CDR3. This chain joins TRBV6-5 and TRBJ2-7; 9 bases are shared with TRBD1. CDR1 and CDR2 (germline): MNHEY, SVGAGI. V lost 6 bases to trimming and J lost 5 bases; unmatched junction nucleotides: 5. CDR3 size: 13 residues. The CDR3: CASRLGQGNEQYF. The CDR3 coding sequence is TGTGCCAGCAGGCTAGGACAGGGGAACGAGCAGTACTTC.

This sequence joins TRBV25-1 and TRBJ1-4; 7 positions match TRBD1. Germline CDR1 is MGHDK and CDR2 is SYGVNS. The CDR3 has 14 amino acids. Losses at the gene ends were 5 bases for V and 3 bases for J; bases not matched to a gene: 3. CDR3 sequence: CASSIQGANEKLFF. The CDR3 DNA is TGTGCCAGCAGTATTCAGGGGGCTAATGAAAAACTGTTTTTT.

This chain joins TRBV3-1 (or the pseudogene TRBV3-2) and TRBJ1-1; D possibly corresponds to TRBD1 (5 bases). Germline V lookup: CDR1 LGHDT, CDR2 YNNKEL (reference sequence). The V end was cut by 4 bases, the J end by 8 bases, with 17 bases between. This CDR3 has 14 amino acids. CDR3 DNA: TGTGCCAGCAGCCCGATGGGGCGGGGTGGAGAAGCTTTCTTT. This gives the protein CASSPMGRGGEAFF.

The J gene is TRBJ2-7, the V gene TRBV7-2, with 9 bases identical to TRBD1. The CDR3 extends over 15 amino acids. In germline, CDR1 is SGHTA, CDR2 FQGNSA. V was clipped by 0 bases and J by 2 bases; unmatched bases: 2. CDR3: CASSLAGQGTYEQYF. CDR3 DNA sequence: TGTGCCAGCAGCTTAGCGGGACAGGGCACCTACGAGCAGTACTTC.

This chain links TRBV11-2 with TRBJ2-1; 12 bases fit TRBD2. The V gene's germline CDR1 is SGHAT and CDR2 FQNNGV. The CDR3 totals 15 residues. V shed 5 bases, J shed 7 bases, and the junction held 6 bases outside the gene matches. The CDR3 protein is CASSPSGGAGNEQFF. The CDR3 DNA is TGTGCCAGCAGCCCTAGCGGGGGGGCGGGGAATGAGCAGTTCTTC.

The chain is built from TRBV7-3 and TRBJ2-5; TRBD2 aligns across 8 bases. The junction had 5 bases not matched to a gene; V was cut back by 8 bases and J by 3 bases. This CDR3 has 13 amino acids. Germline loops: CDR1 SGHTA, CDR2 FQGTGA. CDR3 DNA: TGTGCCAGCGGCCGGGGGGGCGAAGAGACCCAGTACTTC. This encodes CASGRGGEETQYF.

The chain joins TRBV18 to TRBJ2-5, with TRBD2 matching 8 bases. CDR3 length equals 15 residues. With 2 bases clipped from V and 3 bases from J, the junction kept 5 bases outside the gene matches. The germline gives CDR1 KGHSH, CDR2 LQKENI. CDR3 region: CASSPFTGGEETQYF. Here the CDR3 DNA reads TGTGCCAGCTCACCATTCACCGGGGGGGAAGAGACCCAGTACTTC.

The chain has TRBV11-2 and TRBJ2-2; D possibly corresponds to TRBD2 (6 bases). This CDR3 has 16 amino acids. V was cut by 2 bases and J by 4 bases, with 14 bases left in between. The germline V gene has CDR1 SGHAT and CDR2 FQNNGV. CDR3 DNA: TGTGCCAGCAGCTTATTGGGGCAGGAGGGCACCGGGGAGCTGTTTTTT. Translating gives CASSLLGQEGTGELFF.

The CDR3 sequence is CASRAATAGNTIYF. The CDR3 DNA sequence: TGTGCCAGCAGAGCCGCCACAGCTGGAAACACCATATATTTT. V usage is TRBV6-5 and J usage is TRBJ1-3; D unresolved. Deletions cut 6 bases from V and 2 bases from J, with 11 bases between. Looked up from germline, CDR1 is MNHEY and CDR2 is SVGAGI. The CDR3 loop spans 14 amino acids.

The genes are TRBV5-4 and TRBJ1-1; 7 nucleotides align to TRBD1. This CDR3 is built from 16 residues. Germline V gene data show CDR1 as SGHNT and CDR2 as YYREEE (reference sequence). Trimming at V came to 3 bases and at J to 2 bases, leaving 10 bases not matched to a gene. CDR3 in amino acids: CASSSFLGQANTEAFF. In nucleotides, the CDR3 is TGTGCCAGCAGCTCCTTTCTCGGACAGGCCAACACTGAAGCTTTCTTT.

This clone was picked up a small number of times. This sequence joins TRBV2 and TRBJ2-6; D is possibly TRBD2 (5 bases). The CDR3 covers 15 residues. The germline V and J ends were trimmed by 7 bases and 0 bases, with 10 bases remaining between them. Germline CDR1 reads SNHLY; CDR2 reads FYNNEI. The chain's CDR3 is CASKERFSGANVLTF. CDR3 DNA sequence: TGTGCCAGCAAGGAGCGGTTCTCTGGGGCCAACGTCCTGACTTTC.

This clone was recorded once. V and J are TRBV19 and TRBJ2-6, with no clear D. Trimming pared 6 bases from V and 2 bases from J, leaving 11 bases between. CDR1 and CDR2 from the germline V gene are LNHDA and SQIVND (reference sequence). The CDR3 runs 15 residues. CDR3 coding DNA: TGTGCCAGTAGCCCCCGACAAACTGGGGCCAACGTCCTGACTTTC. Protein: CASSPRQTGANVLTF.

The rearrangement links TRBV11-1 to TRBJ2-1; 11 bases agree with TRBD1. CDR1 SGHAT and CDR2 FQDESV come from the germline V gene (reference sequence). V dropped 4 bases and J dropped 6; count of bases not matched to a gene: 5. The CDR3 is 15 amino acids. CDR3 sequence (DNA): TGTGCCAGCAGCTACCGCGGGACAGGGGGCAATGAGCAGTTCTTC. Its translation is CASSYRGTGGNEQFF.

The CDR3 DNA sequence: TGTGCCAGCATCCCTAGCGGGGGGCGCCTTGACGAGCAGTACTTC. Its protein product is CASIPSGGRLDEQYF. The V call is TRBV5-6, the J call TRBJ2-7; TRBD2 matches 11 bases. V shed 6 bases and J 5 bases; nucleotides not matched to a gene: 10. CDR1 and CDR2 from the germline V gene are SGHDT and YYEEEE. The CDR3 has 15 amino acids.

The J gene is TRBJ1-2, the V gene TRBV6-5; D remains unclear. Germline CDR1 MNHEY, CDR2 SVGAGI. Between the trimmed V and J ends, which lost 0 bases and 4 bases, there was a span of 12 bases. This CDR3 has 15 residues. For the CDR3, the DNA is TGTGCCAGCAGTTACTCGAAAGGCCGCGGCTATGGCTACACCTTC. Amino acid sequence: CASSYSKGRGYGYTF.

The chain has TRBV5-1 and TRBJ2-2; a possible D gene is TRBD2 (5 bases). V lost 1 base, J lost 8 bases, and 12 bases lay in between. CDR1 is SGHRS, CDR2 YFSETQ, per germline. The CDR3 extends over 14 amino acids. CDR3 DNA sequence: TGCGCCAGCAGCTTGATGGAGCGGAGGGGGGAGCTGTTTTTT. The encoded protein is CASSLMERRGELFF.

The chain couples TRBV5-1 to TRBJ1-5, with TRBD1 matching 8 bases. The V gene end was trimmed by 5 bases and the J gene end by 4 bases; junction bases not matched to a gene: 5. Germline-derived CDR1 and CDR2 are SGHRS and YFSETQ. The CDR3 sequence is 14 residues long. CDR3 sequence reads: CASRSGTGNQPQHF. CDR3 nucleotides: TGCGCCAGCAGATCCGGGACAGGTAATCAGCCCCAGCATTTT.

This sequence joins TRBV19 and TRBJ1-2, with TRBD1 identical over 8 bases. The germline CDR1 and CDR2 sequences are LNHDA and SQIVND (reference sequence). V lost 5 bases, J lost 7 bases, and 6 bases stayed unmatched. This CDR3 comprises 13 residues. The CDR3 nucleotides are TGTGCCAGTAGTCCCTGGACAGGGTTTGGCTACACCTTC. Its translation is CASSPWTGFGYTF.

V usage is TRBV5-1 and J usage is TRBJ2-2; D is unresolved. The CDR3 length is 12 residues. Germline V gene data show CDR1 as SGHRS and CDR2 as YFSETQ. Deletions cut 3 bases from V and 6 bases from J, with 6 bases between. The CDR3 loop is CASSSVSGELFF. The CDR3 DNA reads as TGCGCCAGCAGCTCCGTTTCCGGGGAGCTGTTTTTT. The whole variable domain, remainder taken from reference TRBV5-1 and TRBJ2-2, is KAGVTQTPRYLIKTRGQQVTLSCSPISGHRSVSWYQQTPGQGLQFLFEYFSETQRNKGNFPGRFSGRQFSNSRSEMNVSTLELGDSALYLCASSSVSGELFFGEGSRLTVL.

J is TRBJ1-2 and V is TRBV19; D remains unclear. The germline V and J ends were trimmed by 3 bases and 3 bases, with 14 bases remaining between them. CDR1 LNHDA and CDR2 SQIVND come from the germline V gene (reference sequence). The CDR3 is made up of 15 amino acids. CDR3 nucleotide sequence: TGTGCCAGTAGTATGGCCCCGGGTTGGGACTATGGCTACACCTTC. This encodes CASSMAPGWDYGYTF. Full variable domain (outside the CDR3, taken from reference TRBV19 and TRBJ1-2): DGGITQSPKYLFRKEGQNVTLSCEQNLNHDAMYWYRQDPGQGLRLIYYSQIVNDFQKGDIAEGYSVSREKKESFPLTVTSAQKNPTAFYLCASSMAPGWDYGYTFGSGTRLTVV.